This T cell receptor beta chain was sequenced in a study of PD-1 blockade in mismatch repair-deficient tumors. In this sample, this clone turned up once. TCRdb keeps only in-frame clones here, not all; method: immunoSEQ multiplex PCR. The data hold under 150,000 clones, with roughly nine tenths observed a single time. The V gene lost 5 bases and the J gene lost 2 bases, with 14 bases spanning the gap. Per germline, CDR1 MNHEY and CDR2 SMNVEV (reference sequence). The CDR3 contains 15 residues. The chain has TRBV27 and TRBJ2-3; TRBD1 or TRBD2 may be the D gene (5 bases each). The specimen was peripheral blood, collected 44 weeks after starting pembrolizumab. The clonotype originates from an adult with mismatch repair-deficient cancer. The CDR3 region is CASSLGAAATDTQYF. CDR3 sequence (DNA): TGTGCCAGCAGTCTCGGGGCAGCGGCCACAGATACGCAGTATTTT.